The clone carrying this T cell receptor beta chain was seen only once. Assay: immunoSEQ multiplex PCR; the TCRdb copy retains only in-frame clones and omits some. The table includes about 40,000 clones, 70% to 90% detected once. The data are from a study of sequential checkpoint blockade in melanoma. In the study overall: Randomization was 1:1 between first-line nivolumab→ipilimumab and ipilimumab→nivolumab. Each arm's sequence ended with maintenance nivolumab.

Treatment indicated: randomized to nivolumab then ipilimumab (arm A) or the reverse (arm B). From thawed PBMCs, live CD3+CD8+ cells negative for CD19 and CD56 were sorted. This specimen consisted of CD8+ T cells sorted from blood (inferred from file names), obtained from a patient given nivolumab and ipilimumab in sequence. This receptor was obtained from a human donor with melanoma.

This chain's CDR3 is CASSLWSPRLAGENEQYF. The CDR3 coding sequence is TGTGCCAGCAGTTTATGGTCGCCGAGACTAGCGGGAGAGAACGAGCAGTACTTC. The V call is TRBV27, the J call TRBJ2-7; 12 bases are a match to TRBD2. The CDR3 consists of 18 residues. Losses at the gene ends were 1 base for V and 5 bases for J; bases not matched to a gene: 12. The V gene's germline CDR1 is MNHEY and CDR2 SMNVEV (reference sequence).